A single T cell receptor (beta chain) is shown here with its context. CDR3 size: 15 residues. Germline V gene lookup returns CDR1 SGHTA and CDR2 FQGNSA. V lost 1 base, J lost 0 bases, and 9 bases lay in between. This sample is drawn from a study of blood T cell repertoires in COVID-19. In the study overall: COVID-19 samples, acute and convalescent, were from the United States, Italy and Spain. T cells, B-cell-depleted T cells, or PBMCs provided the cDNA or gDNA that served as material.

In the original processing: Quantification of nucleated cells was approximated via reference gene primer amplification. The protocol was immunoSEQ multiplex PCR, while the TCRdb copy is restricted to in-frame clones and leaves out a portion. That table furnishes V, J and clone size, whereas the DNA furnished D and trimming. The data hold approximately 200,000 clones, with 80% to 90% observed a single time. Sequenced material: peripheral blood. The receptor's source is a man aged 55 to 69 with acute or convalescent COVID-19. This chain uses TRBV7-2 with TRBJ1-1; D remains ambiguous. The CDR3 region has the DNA TGTGCCAGCAGCTTAGTTAACAGCCTGAACACTGAAGCTTTCTTT. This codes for CASSLVNSLNTEAFF.